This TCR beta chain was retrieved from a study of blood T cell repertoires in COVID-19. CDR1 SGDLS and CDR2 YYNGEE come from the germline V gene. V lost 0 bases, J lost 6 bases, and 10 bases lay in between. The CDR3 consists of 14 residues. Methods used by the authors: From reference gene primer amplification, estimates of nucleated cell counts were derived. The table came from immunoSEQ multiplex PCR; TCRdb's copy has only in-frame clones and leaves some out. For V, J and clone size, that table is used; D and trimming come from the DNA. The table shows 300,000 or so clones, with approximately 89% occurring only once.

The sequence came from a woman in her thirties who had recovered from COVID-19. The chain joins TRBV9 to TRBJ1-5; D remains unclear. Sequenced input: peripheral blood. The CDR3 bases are TGTGCCAGCAGCGTAGTCCCAGTGTCTCAGCCCCAGCATTTT. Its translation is CASSVVPVSQPQHF.